The sample holds many counts of the clone carrying this TCR beta chain. Germline CDR1 and CDR2: SQVTM and ANQGSEA. V lost 4 bases and J lost 5, with 12 bases in between. CDR3 size: 12 residues. The record originates from a study of blood T cells in healthy people across ages. Next came a second PCR, run for about 7 to 12 cycles, which used a sample-barcoded 5' primer along with a J-beta primer mix. TCRdb fed the 5' RACE reads into MiXCR, producing one record per CDR3 protein. The table includes under 750,000 distinct CDR3 sequences, around 50% detected once. V and J are TRBV29-1 and TRBJ2-7; D might be TRBD2 (5 bases). The sequenced sample consisted of blood. The sequence derives from a man at least 80 years old in good health. CDR3 region: CSVASGIHEQYF. The CDR3 DNA reads as TGCAGCGTTGCGTCGGGGATCCACGAGCAGTACTTC.